This T cell receptor (beta chain) is from a study of blood T cell repertoires in COVID-19. Across the study: COVID-19 samples from acute and convalescent phases originated in the United States, Italy and Spain. Sample material is recorded as cDNA or gDNA derived from T cells, B-cell-depleted T cells, or PBMCs.

Methods used by the authors: By means of reference gene primer amplification, nucleated cell counts were estimated. Assay: immunoSEQ multiplex PCR; the TCRdb copy retains only in-frame clones and omits some. That table furnishes V, J and clone size, whereas the DNA furnished D and trimming. The sample lists approximately 470,000 clones, around 85% occurring once. The germline V gene has CDR1 SGHRS and CDR2 YFSETQ. V lost 4 bases and J 0 bases, leaving 17 bases between the germline ends. The CDR3 length is 18 residues. Sequencing was carried out using peripheral blood. This receptor was taken from a human donor in a cohort sampled during active COVID-19. This chain links TRBV5-1 with TRBJ2-6, with a tentative D call TRBD1 (6 bases). The CDR3 DNA is TGCGCCAGCAGCGCAACCCCACAGGGTCCCTCTGGGGCCAACGTCCTGACTTTC. Its protein product is CASSATPQGPSGANVLTF.